This passage covers 32 T cell receptor beta chains from one sample sequenced in a study of blood T cells in healthy people across ages (dated by TCRdb to the mid-2010s). The library came from 5' RACE. Sequencing relied on an Illumina HiSeq 2500. A second PCR of about 7 to 12 cycles was run with a J-beta primer mix and a sample-barcoded 5' primer. Using fastp trimming at Q25 and MiXCR clonotype assembly, TCRdb reanalyzed the public sequencing data and kept in-frame beta chains. Rows with one shared CDR3 protein collapse into an entry with the most common genes and DNA. For this sample there are about 720,000 distinct CDR3 sequences; about 20% appear just once. The biggest ten clones account for approximately 20% of the sample. Source material: blood. The receptors shown here come from a man between 65 and 85 years old in good health.

This clonotype was observed many times. The rearrangement joins TRBV3-1 to TRBJ2-6; D unresolved. V was shortened by 5 bases and J by 0 bases, with 11 bases between the two germline ends. This CDR3 is 16 amino acids long. Germline assignment: CDR1 LGHDT and CDR2 YNNKEL (reference sequence). CDR3 protein: CASSFRFSSGANVLTF. The CDR3 coding sequence is TGTGCCAGCAGCTTTCGATTCAGCTCTGGGGCCAACGTCCTGACTTTC.

This clonotype was counted between two and nine times. V and J are TRBV5-8 and TRBJ2-1; D remains ambiguous. The DNA matches TRBJ2-5 better at its end, which makes the J call doubtful. The length of the CDR3 is 16 residues. Germline CDR1 is SGHTS and CDR2 is YDEGEE. CDR3 sequence: CASIPGPVTKRETQYF. The CDR3 DNA follows: TGTGCCAGCATCCCCGGGCCAGTTACCAAGAGAGAGACCCAGTACTTC.

The chain employs TRBV7-2 and TRBJ2-7; TRBD1 might be the D (5 bases). The tail of the sequence fits TRBJ2-1 better, so the J call may be wrong. The germline V gene has CDR1 SGHTA and CDR2 FQGNSA. This CDR3 has 15 amino acids. The CDR3 here is CASSLRGPVANEQFF. The DNA for the CDR3 is TGTGCCAGCAGCTTAAGGGGCCCGGTGGCCAATGAGCAGTTCTTC.

This clonotype was observed a handful of times. The V call is TRBV18, the J call TRBJ2-5; D ambiguous. TRBJ2-7 matches the DNA end more closely, so the J call is doubtful. CDR3 length: 13 amino acids. Germline values: CDR1 KGHSH, CDR2 LQKENI. CDR3 sequence reads: CASSPSLSYEQYV. CDR3 bases: TGTGCCAGCTCACCGTCCTTGAGCTACGAGCAGTACGTC.

This chain links TRBV9 with TRBJ2-2; D is unclear. This CDR3 is 12 amino acids long. From germline, CDR1 is SGDLS and CDR2 YYNGEE. Deletions cut 0 bases from V and 9 bases from J, with 6 bases between. CDR3 bases: TGTGCCAGCAGCGTAGTCGGCTGGGAGCTGTTTTTT. This sequence encodes CASSVVGWELFF. Combining the CDR3 with reference TRBV9 and TRBJ2-2 gives the whole variable domain DSGVTQTPKHLITATGQRVTLRCSPRSGDLSVYWYQQSLDQGLQFLIQYYNGEERAKGNILERFSAQQFPDLHSELNLSSLELGDSALYFCASSVVGWELFFGEGSRLTVL.

The V and J genes are TRBV29-1 and TRBJ1-1; the D gene is possibly TRBD1 (5 bases). The germline V gene has CDR1 SQVTM and CDR2 ANQGSEA. The CDR3 has 12 amino acids. The V end was cut by 8 bases, the J end by 7 bases, with 17 bases between. CDR3 sequence reads: CSFTGGGGEAFF. The CDR3 coding sequence is TGCAGCTTCACAGGCGGCGGGGGTGAAGCTTTCTTT.

Many counts were recorded for this clonotype. V is TRBV29-1 and J is TRBJ2-1, with D unresolved. V was trimmed by 4 bases and J by 7 bases, leaving 11 bases between them. There are 12 residues in the CDR3. The germline V gene has CDR1 SQVTM and CDR2 ANQGSEA. The CDR3 reads CSVAVSQNEQFF. DNA of the CDR3: TGCAGCGTTGCCGTTAGCCAGAATGAGCAGTTCTTC.

This chain uses TRBV29-1 with TRBJ2-7; TRBD1 might be the D (6 bases). V was cut by 7 bases and J by 6 bases, with 19 bases left in between. Germline loops: CDR1 SQVTM, CDR2 ANQGSEA. CDR3 length: 13 amino acids. The CDR3 DNA sequence: TGCAGCGGTACCGGGACAACCCAGACCGAGCAGTACTTC. Translation: CSGTGTTQTEQYF.

The chain recombines TRBV3-1 with TRBJ2-1; D gene unclear. The CDR3 sequence is 14 residues long. V shed 6 bases and J shed 9 bases, with 18 bases lying between them. CDR1 is LGHDT, CDR2 YNNKEL, per germline (reference sequence). CDR3 DNA: TGTGCCAGCAGGGGCTTACACGGAGACTGTGAGCAGTTCTTC. Its protein is CASRGLHGDCEQFF.

The rearrangement links TRBV6-1 to TRBJ2-3; possibly TRBD1 for D (6 bases). Per germline, CDR1 MNHNS and CDR2 SASEGT. There are 15 residues in the CDR3. V was pared by 10 bases and J by 2 bases, with 19 bases between. The CDR3 DNA reads as TGTGCCATCAGCGACAGGTCGGGGAACACAGATACGCAGTATTTT. This sequence encodes CAISDRSGNTDTQYF.

The chain employs TRBV20-1 and TRBJ2-1, with D possibly TRBD2 on 6 matching bases. CDR1 and CDR2 (germline): DFQATT, SNEGSKA (reference sequence). The V end was cut by 5 bases, the J end by 7 bases, with 18 bases between. This CDR3 contains 14 residues. The CDR3 nucleotides read TGCAGTGCTCCGAAAGAATCTAGCGTAAATGAGCAGTTCTTC. Amino acid sequence: CSAPKESSVNEQFF.

There are many counts of this clonotype. V gene TRBV21-1 combines with J gene TRBJ1-1; the table calls TRBD1, which could not be checked here. TRBV21-1 constitutes a pseudogene. The length of the CDR3 is 13 residues. This chain's CDR3 is CASSTDSSTEAFF. CDR3 in DNA: TGTGCCAGCAGCACGGACAGTAGCACTGAAGCTTTCTTT.

The V call is TRBV12-3 or TRBV12-4, the J call TRBJ2-3, with D unresolved. Trimming stripped 2 bases from V and 2 bases from J, with 14 bases between. CDR3 length: 16 residues. This chain's CDR3 is CASSLSARRVTDTQYF. The CDR3 region has the DNA TGTGCCAGCAGTTTATCGGCGCGCCGAGTCACAGATACGCAGTATTTT.

This clonotype appeared a few times. This sequence joins TRBV7-8 and TRBJ2-5; 9 nucleotides agree with TRBD1. The tail of the sequence fits TRBJ2-7 better, so the J call may be wrong. The CDR3 sequence is 18 residues long. Per the germline V gene, CDR1 is SGHVS and CDR2 is FQNEAQ. Here the CDR3 reads CASSLVPRTGASSYEQYF. The DNA of the CDR3 is TGTGCCAGCAGCTTAGTCCCGAGGACAGGGGCAAGCTCCTACGAGCAGTACTTC.

V and J are TRBV18 and TRBJ2-7; TRBD1 is a possible D gene (6 bases). CDR3 size: 13 residues. V lost 1 base and J lost 7, with 11 bases in between. The V gene's germline CDR1 is KGHSH and CDR2 LQKENI. The CDR3, as DNA: TGTGCCAGCTCACCACTTTCAGGGGCTGAGCAGTACTTC. Residues: CASSPLSGAEQYF.

There are a few counts of this clonotype. CDR3 DNA sequence: TGCGCCAGCAGCCAAGGAGGGTCGGTAGAGACCCAGTACTTC. It translates to CASSQGGSVETQYF. The chain is built from TRBV4-3 and TRBJ2-5, with D possibly TRBD2 on 5 matching bases. Deletions cut 1 base from V and 4 bases from J, with 10 bases between. Germline values: CDR1 LGHNA, CDR2 YSLEER. The CDR3 has 14 amino acids.

This clonotype has ten or more counts. The chain links TRBV29-1 to TRBJ2-4; 9 bases fit TRBD2. CDR1 and CDR2 from the germline V gene are SQVTM and ANQGSEA. The J segment lost 8 bases and the V segment lost 4 bases, leaving 6 bases of the junction unmatched. This CDR3 has 13 amino acids. CDR3 residues: CSVVLAGNYIQYF. The DNA for the CDR3 is TGCAGCGTTGTTCTAGCGGGGAATTACATTCAGTACTTC.

In its sample, this clonotype was seen a few times. The gene calls are TRBV6-2 or TRBV6-3 and TRBJ2-2, with 13 bases identical to TRBD2. The CDR3 runs to 16 residues. Trimming took 7 bases from V and 3 from J; bases not matched to a gene: 5. Germline values: CDR1 MNHEY, CDR2 SVGEGT. The DNA of the CDR3 is TGTGCCAGCAATTCAGGACTAGCGGGGGACACCGGGGAGCTGTTTTTT. This codes for CASNSGLAGDTGELFF.

The chain couples TRBV6-1 to TRBJ2-3; 12 bases are shared with TRBD2. The ends lost 1 base at V and 5 bases at J; junction bases unmatched: 10. The CDR3 covers 18 residues. The germline gives CDR1 MNHNS, CDR2 SASEGT. The CDR3 protein is CASSEGPSGGAGLDTQYF. The CDR3, as DNA: TGTGCCAGCAGTGAAGGACCTAGCGGGGGGGCCGGTCTAGATACGCAGTATTTT.

This rearrangement joins TRBV2 to TRBJ2-3, with 9 bases aligning to TRBD2. The CDR3 runs to 15 residues. The junction had 7 bases not matched to a gene; V was cut back by 5 bases and J by 4 bases. The germline gives CDR1 SNHLY, CDR2 FYNNEI. The CDR3 loop reads CASSLGLAEADTQYF. DNA for the CDR3: TGTGCCAGCAGTCTGGGACTAGCCGAGGCAGATACGCAGTATTTT.

This clonotype was observed a few times. V and J are TRBV12-3 or TRBV12-4 and TRBJ1-2; possibly TRBD1 for D (5 bases). Trimming removed 1 base at V and 0 bases at J, with 15 bases between. The CDR3 is 17 residues long. CDR3 bases: TGTGCCAGCAGTTTAGAGGGGCGATGGGTAGCTAACTATGGCTACACCTTC. Its translation is CASSLEGRWVANYGYTF.

In its sample, this clonotype was seen a few times. The chain has TRBV10-1 and TRBJ2-3; D is perhaps TRBD1 or TRBD2 (5 bases each). The CDR3 is 13 amino acids. V was trimmed by 2 bases and J by 4 bases, leaving 7 bases between them. CDR1 is WNHNN and CDR2 is SYGVQD in the germline V gene (reference sequence). CDR3 amino acids: CASSEGGSDTQYF. The CDR3 DNA reads as TGCGCCAGCAGTGAGGGGGGTTCAGATACGCAGTATTTT.

The rearrangement links TRBV12-3 or TRBV12-4 to TRBJ2-3; D uncertain. The V end lost 3 bases, the J end lost 0 bases, and 10 bases lay between the germline ends. This CDR3 has 15 amino acids. The CDR3 protein is CASSFGRVSTDTQYF. The DNA of the CDR3 is TGTGCCAGCAGTTTTGGCAGAGTGAGCACAGATACGCAGTATTTT.

This clonotype was seen a handful of times. The rearrangement links TRBV29-1 to TRBJ2-5; D may be TRBD2 (5 bases). The V gene lost 5 bases and the J gene lost 3 bases, with 19 bases spanning the gap. The CDR3 consists of 15 residues. Germline V gene data show CDR1 as SQVTM and CDR2 as ANQGSEA. The CDR3 region has the DNA TGCAGCGTTAAAAATAAGGTAGCGCGCAAAGAGACCCAGTACTTC. Protein product: CSVKNKVARKETQYF.

The CDR3 region has the DNA TGTGCCAGCAGTAGGAGGCCCGAAGCTTTCTTT. It encodes CASSRRPEAFF. The V and J genes are TRBV28 and TRBJ1-1; D is ambiguous. The germline CDR1 and CDR2 sequences are MDHEN and SYDVKM. CDR3 length: 11 amino acids. V was cut by 5 bases and J by 8 bases, with 9 bases left in between.

This clonotype is a singleton in its sample. The chain links TRBV20-1 to TRBJ1-1, with no clear D. V gave up 0 bases and J gave up 7 bases, with 15 bases separating them. The germline CDR1 and CDR2 sequences are DFQATT and SNEGSKA (reference sequence). CDR3 length: 14 residues. In nucleotides, the CDR3 is TGCAGTGCTAGAGATTATGGGCGAACGGATGAAGCTTTCTTT. Protein: CSARDYGRTDEAFF.

A few counts support this clonotype. This chain links TRBV19 with TRBJ2-3, with 12 bases that match TRBD2. J was trimmed by 4 bases and V by 7 bases; bases with no gene match: 6. CDR1 and CDR2 from the germline V gene are LNHDA and SQIVND (reference sequence). CDR3 length equals 15 residues. CDR3 nucleotides: TGTGCCAGTAAGCCGACTAGCGGGAGCGCAGATACGCAGTATTTT. It specifies CASKPTSGSADTQYF.

The chain uses TRBV12-3 or TRBV12-4 and TRBJ1-1, with TRBD1 matching over 9 bases. The junction had 2 bases not matched to a gene; V was cut back by 6 bases and J by 3 bases. CDR3 length equals 13 residues. CDR3 sequence (DNA): TGTGCCAGCAGGGGACAGGGTTACACTGAAGCTTTCTTT. Translating gives CASRGQGYTEAFF.

The CDR3 here is CASSSVGPLVAEKLFF. CDR3 in DNA: TGTGCCAGCAGCTCCGTGGGGCCCCTAGTAGCTGAAAAACTGTTTTTT. The chain links TRBV7-2 to TRBJ1-4; D may be TRBD1 (5 bases). Germline V CDR1 and CDR2: SGHTA, FQGNSA. CDR3 length equals 16 residues. The V end was cut by 4 bases, the J end by 7 bases, with 19 bases between. Combining the CDR3 with reference TRBV7-2 and TRBJ1-4 gives the whole variable domain GAGVSQSPSNKVTEKGKDVELRCDPISGHTALYWYRQSLGQGLEFLIYFQGNSAPDKSGLPSDRFSAERTGGSVSTLTIQRTQQEDSAVYLCASSSVGPLVAEKLFFGSGTQLSVL.

This clonotype occurred many times. The rearrangement joins TRBV28 to TRBJ2-1; 8 bases are a match to TRBD1. With the DNA end fitting TRBJ2-7 better, the J assignment may be wrong. CDR1 MDHEN and CDR2 SYDVKM come from the germline V gene. The CDR3 contains 15 residues. The CDR3 nucleotides are TGTGCCAGCAGTTTAGTCGCAGGGGGCCCCTACGAGCAGTACTTC. Translation gives CASSLVAGGPYEQYF.

Comment on this clonotype: A much bigger clone sits one base away, suggesting this may be a read error. The genes are TRBV10-3 and TRBJ2-3, with 9 bases that match TRBD1. The trim removed 2 bases at V and 4 bases at J, leaving 4 bases unmatched. CDR1 is ENHRY and CDR2 is SYGVKD in the germline V gene. The CDR3 is 15 amino acids. CDR3 region: CAISEPDRGADTQYF. The CDR3 nucleotides read TGTGCCATCAGTGAGCCCGACAGGGGGGCAGATACGCAGTATTTT.

The genes are TRBV4-2 and TRBJ2-5; the D is unclear. The germline gives CDR1 LGHNA, CDR2 YNFKEQ. There are 15 residues in the CDR3. V dropped 4 bases and J dropped 0 bases, with 12 bases sitting between them. The CDR3 reads CASSLSWGNQETQYF. CDR3 sequence (DNA): TGTGCCAGCAGCCTAAGTTGGGGAAACCAAGAGACCCAGTACTTC.